This T cell receptor beta chain comes out of a study of T cells in Graves' hyperthyroidism and ophthalmopathy. Study context: Before treatment of any kind, peripheral blood was taken at initial diagnosis.

Amplified TCR beta CDR3 regions came from RNA transcripts. First-round RT-PCR with HTBI primers amplified the TCR CDR3 region. A single record per CDR3 protein comes from TCRdb applying MiXCR to the multiplex PCR reads. The data show about 400,000 distinct CDR3 sequences, over 12% seen once. Overall study results and limits: The model identified upcoming ophthalmopathy a median around 6 months ahead of onset.

This clonotype was recorded at least ten times. Its specificity is not known. This receptor was obtained from a man aged 45 to 65 with Graves' ophthalmopathy. Sequencing was carried out using blood.

The CDR3, as DNA: TGTGCCAGCAGTGTCATATCTAGCGGCGCTGGGGAGACCCAGTACTTC. Protein product: CASSVISSGAGETQYF. V usage is TRBV6-1 and J usage is TRBJ2-5; 7 positions agree with TRBD2. The CDR3 length is 16 residues. Per germline, CDR1 MNHNS and CDR2 SASEGT. With 4 bases clipped from V and 5 bases from J, the junction kept 13 bases outside the gene matches.